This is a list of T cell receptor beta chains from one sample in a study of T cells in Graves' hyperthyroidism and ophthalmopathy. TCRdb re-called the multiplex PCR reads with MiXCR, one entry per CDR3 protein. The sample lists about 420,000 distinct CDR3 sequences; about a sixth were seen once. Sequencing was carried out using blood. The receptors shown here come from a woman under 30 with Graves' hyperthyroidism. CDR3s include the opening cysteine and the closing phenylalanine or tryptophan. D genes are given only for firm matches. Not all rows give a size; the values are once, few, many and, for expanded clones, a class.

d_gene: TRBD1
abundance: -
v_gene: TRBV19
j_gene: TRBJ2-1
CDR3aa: CASSSRTGVVEDNEQFF
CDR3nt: TGTGCCAGTAGTTCGAGGACAGGGGTCGTCGAAGACAATGAGCAGTTCTTC

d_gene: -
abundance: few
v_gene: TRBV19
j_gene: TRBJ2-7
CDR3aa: CASSIAIYEQYF
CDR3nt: TGTGCCAGTAGTATAGCGATTTACGAGCAGTACTTC

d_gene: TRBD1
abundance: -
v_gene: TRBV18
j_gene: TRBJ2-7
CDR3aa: CASSPGTGRPEQYF
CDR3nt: TGTGCCAGCTCACCTGGGACAGGAAGACCCGAGCAGTACTTC

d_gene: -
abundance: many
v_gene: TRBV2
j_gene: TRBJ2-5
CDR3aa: CASSPSKTQYF
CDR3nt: TGTGCCAGCAGCCCGTCAAAGACCCAGTACTTC

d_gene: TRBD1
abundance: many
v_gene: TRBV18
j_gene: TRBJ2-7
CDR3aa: CASSPSATGGPYEQYF
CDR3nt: TGTGCCAGCTCACCTTCGGCGACAGGGGGCCCCTACGAGCAGTACTTC

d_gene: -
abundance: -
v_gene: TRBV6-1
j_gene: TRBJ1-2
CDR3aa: CASSEAPGPYGYTF
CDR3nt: TGTGCCAGCAGTGAAGCCCCGGGGCCCTATGGCTACACCTTC

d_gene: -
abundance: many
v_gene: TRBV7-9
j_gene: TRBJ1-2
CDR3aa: CASSLEWAYGYTF
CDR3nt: TGTGCCAGCAGCTTAGAGTGGGCCTATGGCTACACCTTC

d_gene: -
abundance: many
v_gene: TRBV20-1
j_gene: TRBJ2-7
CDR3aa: CSAQLGAYEQYF
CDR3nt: TGCAGTGCCCAGTTGGGGGCCTACGAGCAGTACTTC

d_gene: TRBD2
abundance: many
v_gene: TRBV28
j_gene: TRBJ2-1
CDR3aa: CASSLISGRNEQFF
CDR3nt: TGTGCCAGCAGTTTGATTAGCGGGAGGAATGAGCAGTTCTTC

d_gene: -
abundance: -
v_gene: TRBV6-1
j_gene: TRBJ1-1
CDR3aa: CASRVSGVGTEAFF
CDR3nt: TGTGCCAGCAGGGTCTCGGGGGTCGGTACTGAAGCTTTCTTT

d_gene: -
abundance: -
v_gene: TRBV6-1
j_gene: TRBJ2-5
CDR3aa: CATNGRVQETQYF
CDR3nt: TGTGCCACCAACGGACGGGTTCAAGAGACCCAGTACTTC